This is a list of T cell receptor beta chains from one sample in a study of T-cell reconstitution after alpha-beta-depleted transplantation in children. TCRdb fed the PCR reads into MiXCR, producing one record per CDR3 protein. The sample includes 440,000 or so distinct CDR3 sequences, around two fifths of them seen just once. The source was PBMCs, collected before TCRalphabeta/CD19-depleted stem cell transplant. The receptors originated from a girl aged 2 to 9 with aplastic anemia, due to receive a stem cell transplant. Both conserved end residues are part of each CDR3. The D gene is left open where the match is weak. Clone size is given for some rows only: seen once, a few or many times, or a class if the clone is expanded.

d_gene	j_gene	v_gene	abundance	CDR3nt	CDR3aa
TRBD2	TRBJ2-7	TRBV12-3/TRBV12-4	-	TGTGCCAGCAGTTTATTTTCCAGGGTCGAGGTTGAGCGGGAGGCCTACGAGCAGTACTTC	CASSLFSRVEVEREAYEQYF
TRBD2	TRBJ2-1	TRBV20-1	few	TGCAGTGCCCGAATAGCGGGAGGACGTGGAAATGAGCAGTTCTTC	CSARIAGGRGNEQFF
TRBD2	TRBJ2-1	TRBV28	-	TGTGCCAGCAGTTCTTTACTAGCGGGAGGGCTGCAGTTCTTC	CASSSLLAGGLQFF
-	TRBJ1-6	TRBV7-2	-	TGTGCCAGCAGCCCTGACAAAGCTATACCCCTCCACTTT	CASSPDKAIPLHF
-	TRBJ2-3	TRBV29-1	-	TGCAGCGTGAAACAGAGCACAGATACGCAGTATTTT	CSVKQSTDTQYF
TRBD2	TRBJ2-7	TRBV18	many	TGTGCCAGCTCGCGGACTAGGATCTACGAGCAGTACTTC	CASSRTRIYEQYF
-	TRBJ2-3	TRBV15	-	TGTGCCACCAGCAGAGATGCAGTGGCAGATACGCAGTATTTT	CATSRDAVADTQYF
TRBD1	TRBJ2-3	TRBV5-1	-	TGCGCCAGCAGCCGGATAGGAGACAGGGGGCGGACAGATACGCAGTATTTT	CASSRIGDRGRTDTQYF
-	TRBJ1-1	TRBV5-1	-	TGCGCCAGCAGCTTGGCACCAGGCACTGAAGCTTTCTTT	CASSLAPGTEAFF
TRBD2	TRBJ2-1	TRBV28	once	TGTGCCAGCAGCCTCTTAGGGGAGGGCTACAATGAGCAGTTCTTC	CASSLLGEGYNEQFF
-	TRBJ2-1	TRBV6-1	-	TGTGCCAGCATCAAGAGGGGGGGGGCCTACAATGAGCAGTTCTTC	CASIKRGGAYNEQFF
-	TRBJ2-1	TRBV6-1	-	TGTGTCACCAGGGAGGCCCCCTACAATGAGCAGTTCTTC	CVTREAPYNEQFF
-	TRBJ2-7	TRBV6-6	-	TGTGCCAGCACCGAAGGGGACTTTCACGAGCAGTACTTC	CASTEGDFHEQYF
-	TRBJ2-3	TRBV7-2	-	TGTGCCAGCAGCTTAATAAGAATGACGAGCACAGATACGCAGTATTTT	CASSLIRMTSTDTQYF
TRBD2	TRBJ2-5	TRBV20-1	-	TGCAGTGCTGAGAACCTAGCGGATCAAGAGACCCAGTACTTC	CSAENLADQETQYF
-	TRBJ2-1	TRBV10-3	once	TGTGCCATCAGTGAGTCGGGAGTTTGGCGTCACTACAATGAGCAGTTCTTC	CAISESGVWRHYNEQFF
-	TRBJ2-7	TRBV27	-	TGTGCCAGCAGTTTAAGGGGACACCAGTCCTACGAGCAGTACTTC	CASSLRGHQSYEQYF
TRBD1	TRBJ1-5	TRBV6-1	few	TGTGCCAGCAGTGAATTGTCAGGGGGATATCAGCCCCAGCATTTT	CASSELSGGYQPQHF
-	TRBJ2-4	TRBV28	-	TGTGCCAGCAGTTTCCGCCAGGGGTTAGCCAAAAACATTCAGTACTTC	CASSFRQGLAKNIQYF
-	TRBJ2-3	TRBV12-3/TRBV12-4	-	TGTGCCAGCAAGGGGGAGGTAATCACAGATACGCAGTATTTT	CASKGEVITDTQYF
TRBD2	TRBJ2-3	TRBV19	few	TGTGCCAGTAGTAAACGGACTAGCGGAACTAGCACAGATACGCAGTATTTT	CASSKRTSGTSTDTQYF
-	TRBJ2-3	TRBV27	-	TGTGCCAGCAGCCTCTCCCTCGGCACAGATACGCAGTATTTT	CASSLSLGTDTQYF
-	TRBJ1-2	TRBV7-6	-	TGTGCCAGCAGCTCCATCCCCGGGTCCTCCTATGGCTACACCTTC	CASSSIPGSSYGYTF
-	TRBJ2-1	TRBV7-2	-	TGTGCCAGCAGCTTACATTACAGTAGCTACAATGAGCAGTTCTTC	CASSLHYSSYNEQFF
-	TRBJ2-2	TRBV27	-	TGTGCCAGCAGTCCAGACCTGAACACCGGGGAGCTGTTTTTT	CASSPDLNTGELFF
-	TRBJ2-3	TRBV15	many	TGTGCCACCAGCAGAGTAGGTGGGGGCACAGATACGCAGTATTTT	CATSRVGGGTDTQYF
TRBD2	TRBJ2-7	TRBV7-9	-	TGTGCCAGCAGCTTACGACTAGCGGGAGTGGGGTACGAGCAGTACTTC	CASSLRLAGVGYEQYF
TRBD2	TRBJ2-5	TRBV20-1	few	TGCAGTGCTAGATCTGTAGGCCGCAGACTAGCGGGATGGGAGACCCAGTACTTC	CSARSVGRRLAGWETQYF
-	TRBJ1-3	TRBV5-5	many	TGTGCCAGCTCTCTTTCCAGGGGAGAATATTTT	CASSLSRGEYF
-	TRBJ2-1	TRBV29-1	-	TGCAGCGTGGGGCTGCAGCGGAAGAACCATGAGCAGTTCTTC	CSVGLQRKNHEQFF
-	TRBJ2-7	TRBV20-1	-	TGCAGTGCTAGGAAGACTAGAAACGAGCAGTACTTC	CSARKTRNEQYF
TRBD2	TRBJ2-7	TRBV6-1	-	TGTGCCAGCAGTGAAGCCAGTGCGGGAGGCTACGAGCAGTACTTC	CASSEASAGGYEQYF
TRBD1	TRBJ2-7	TRBV29-1	-	TGCAGCGTCTCGGGACAGGGGGCATCCTACGAGCAGTACTTC	CSVSGQGASYEQYF
-	TRBJ1-3	TRBV5-1	-	TGCGCCAGCAGCTACGGTCGGGGAGGCGGAAACACCATATATTTT	CASSYGRGGGNTIYF
-	TRBJ2-1	TRBV20-1	-	TGCAGTGCTAGAGACCAGGGGAGGGACAATGAGCAGTTCTTC	CSARDQGRDNEQFF
-	TRBJ2-5	TRBV7-7	-	TGTGCCAGCAGCTCCGCTCTGGGTAGTGTGGAAGGAGAGACCCAGTACTTC	CASSSALGSVEGETQYF
-	TRBJ2-4	TRBV19	few	TGTGCCAGTAGTAACACCTCAGTCGTTCAGTACTTC	CASSNTSVVQYF
-	TRBJ2-1	TRBV10-3	many	TGTGCCATCAAAAAGGACAGTTACAATGAGCAGTTCTTC	CAIKKDSYNEQFF
-	TRBJ2-1	TRBV10-3	-	TGTGCCATCAGGGCCGGGGCAGACAATGAGCAGTTCTTC	CAIRAGADNEQFF
TRBD2	TRBJ2-7	TRBV4-1	-	TGCGCCAGCAGCCGGTCTAGCGGGAGTTACGAGCAGTACTTC	CASSRSSGSYEQYF
-	TRBJ2-3	TRBV7-2	many	TGTGCCAGCAGCTTGGTAACAGGGTCCACAGATACGCAGTATTTT	CASSLVTGSTDTQYF
TRBD1	TRBJ2-3	TRBV7-6	-	TGTGCCAGCAGCCCGAACCCGGGACAGGGCCCAGATACGCAGTATTTT	CASSPNPGQGPDTQYF
TRBD1	TRBJ1-2	TRBV12-3/TRBV12-4	few	TGTGCCAGCAGTTTAAACAGGGGGGTCTATGGCTACACCTTC	CASSLNRGVYGYTF
TRBD2	TRBJ2-1	TRBV4-2	-	TGTGCCAGCAGCCTGGGACTAGCGGGAGGTGAAGAGCAGTTCTTC	CASSLGLAGGEEQFF
-	TRBJ2-4	TRBV20-1	-	TGCAGTGCTAGAAGACAATGGACGGCAGGTCCTAAAAACATTCAGTACTTC	CSARRQWTAGPKNIQYF
-	TRBJ2-6	TRBV5-1	-	TGCGCCAGCAGCTTGGCCGGTTACTCTGGGGCCAACGTCCTGACTTTC	CASSLAGYSGANVLTF
-	TRBJ2-1	TRBV18	few	TGTGCCAGCTCACCACCCGAGGATCGATTTTCCCCGAGGAACAATGAGCAGTTCTTC	CASSPPEDRFSPRNNEQFF
-	TRBJ2-5	TRBV12-3/TRBV12-4	-	TGTGCCAGCAAGGCCAGTCAAGGCCGGGAGACCCAGTACTTC	CASKASQGRETQYF
TRBD2	TRBJ2-7	TRBV28	many	TGTGCCAGTGGATTGAGCGGGAGGTCCTACGAGCAGTACTTC	CASGLSGRSYEQYF
TRBD1	TRBJ2-4	TRBV2	many	TGTGCCAGCAAGCCGGACAGGGTCGTCAAAAACATTCAGTACTTC	CASKPDRVVKNIQYF
TRBD2	TRBJ2-1	TRBV10-3	many	TGTGCCATCAGTGGGACTAGCGGATACAATGAGCAGTTCTTC	CAISGTSGYNEQFF
-	TRBJ2-2	TRBV5-1	many	TGCGCCAGCAGTGGTCAGAGGGCTTCCGGGGAGCTGTTTTTT	CASSGQRASGELFF
-	TRBJ2-7	TRBV11-2	-	TGTGCCAGCAGGAGTAGCCGGGACGGATACTACGAGCAGTACTTC	CASRSSRDGYYEQYF
-	TRBJ2-3	TRBV12-3/TRBV12-4	few	TGTGCCAGCAGGCCTCGACTGTTATCCACAGATACGCAGTATTTT	CASRPRLLSTDTQYF
-	TRBJ1-2	TRBV20-1	-	TGCAGTGCTGAACCCCACAAGACCCAGGGGAGGCCTAACTATGGCTACACCTTC	CSAEPHKTQGRPNYGYTF
TRBD1	TRBJ2-2	TRBV7-2	many	TGTGCCAGCAGCTTATACCCGGGACAGGGGATGTCGAGCACCGGGGAGCTGTTTTTT	CASSLYPGQGMSSTGELFF
-	TRBJ1-2	TRBV5-5	-	TGTGCCAGCAGCTTGTTACTAGGTGGCTACACCTTC	CASSLLLGGYTF
-	TRBJ2-7	TRBV30	few	TGTGCCTGGAGTTACGGAAATTTCTACGAGCAGTACTTC	CAWSYGNFYEQYF
-	TRBJ2-2	TRBV5-5	-	TGTGCCAGCACATACCTGGTGGTGAACACCGGGGAGCTGTTTTTT	CASTYLVVNTGELFF
-	TRBJ1-1	TRBV20-1	-	TGCAGTGTAAAGCGCGGGGACGGGGTGGCTTTCTTT	CSVKRGDGVAFF